A single TCR beta chain is shown here with its context. Its antigen is currently not known. There are no base qualities to consult, and no much larger clone falls within one base. The cohort comprised 670 or so healthy bone marrow donors. All cohort members were sampled while nominally healthy, although unrecorded immune exposures were likely present. The donor was CMV seronegative and belonged to the group of under 400 seronegative cohort members. Each donor provided a peripheral blood sample, and peripheral blood mononuclear cells were used for TCR beta sequencing. Genomic DNA was extracted from the blood cell samples with the Qiagen DNeasy Blood Extraction Kit. These data are taken from a study of cytomegalovirus exposure and HLA in healthy donors (dated by TCRdb to the late 2010s). Study-level background: An earlier analysis of approximately 640 of the donors reported 250 to 350 Gb of sequence data and around 110 million unique TCR beta sequences from about 200 million T cells. An early release covering about 600 HLA-typed donors comprised about 290 gigabases of sequencing data and roughly 85 million unique TCR sequences. Of the roughly 420 genotyped donors, 65% to 90% were placed in the genetic ancestry cluster associated with self-reported Caucasian donors. The study was designed to test whether signatures of past pathogen exposure could be identified by cataloging public T cell receptors. Using immunosequencing, the study profiled T cell repertoires from fewer than 700 subjects and related those repertoires to cytomegalovirus serostatus. Besides the first cohort of 550 to 750 subjects, a separate validation cohort made up of 120 different subjects was used. To predict cytomegalovirus infection status, the study combined high-throughput TCR immunosequencing, statistical association of individual TCRs with disease status, and machine learning. To study patterns of TCR occurrence, a later analysis re-analyzed previously published TCR beta repertoires from more than 550 donors and added high-resolution HLA genotyping. Rather than drawing on any new phenotypic data, the later analysis identified candidate immune exposures from TCR beta sequences and the way those sequences occurred across donors. In an earlier analysis of more than 550 of the donors, high-throughput TCR beta sequencing was used to judge whether each TCR beta V gene segment behaved as functional or pseudogenic. Donor age, sex, ethnicity and CMV serostatus were collected together with the repertoire data. A later genetic analysis used genome-wide SNP genotypes for about three fifths of the 666 donors, treating that subset as a discovery cohort. All discovery cohort repertoires had been generated on a single sequencing platform. Both class I and class II loci were covered by HLA typing, at four-digit resolution. The number of typed donors differed by locus: roughly 629-640 for A, B, C, DRB1 and DQB1; 500 to 550 for DQA1; over 600 for DPA1; and 450 to 480 for DPB1. A few DR-DQ haplotypes were treated as single units for association and clustering because of strong linkage in the cohort. Among roughly 400 genotyped donors of the cohort, an average of roughly 230,000 unique TCR beta nucleotide sequences was sequenced per donor, of which about 20% were non-productive. Study-wide conclusions, independent of this receptor: According to a later analysis, parvovirus B19, influenza, CMV and Epstein-Barr virus appeared linked to several top co-occurrence clusters. Some IMGT-functional V segments, including TRBV6-2 and TRBV6-3, could not be distinguished by the 87-base-pair reads and were therefore excluded. The study listed 150 to 200 TCR beta chains as associated with cytomegalovirus. Most CMV-associated TCR beta chains appeared to be HLA-restricted in a later analysis, and the HLA associations seemed to be driven largely by CMV exposure. A cluster of highly shared sequence variants was judged likely to represent a technical artifact of the sequencing pipeline. Cytomegalovirus status was reported to be diagnosed by the classifier with high specificity and sensitivity in both the original and validation cohorts. In a later genetic analysis, fewer N-insertions in productive TCRs were reported among donors in an Asian-associated ancestry cluster than the roughly 640-donor mean. Linkage disequilibrium might explain the correlated functional status among segregating V segments, but an unknown experimental factor could not be ruled out. While some public TCRs were present in many individuals, most TCR sequences turned up only very rarely across donors. Because some donors lacked HLA typing at each locus, the association tests relied only on the typed subset. It was suggested by the authors that the approach could potentially be generalized to other disease states and immunological phenotypes. A further reported finding was that TCR beta sequences accurately predicted the HLA-A and HLA-B alleles for most subjects in the first cohort. In a later analysis, HLA-associated TCR beta chains showed more clonal expansion and lower generation probabilities than non-associated chains that were equally common. Sequencing depth was assumed to be roughly uniform across donors in the presence/absence analyses, though that assumption may not hold. A later genetic analysis associated a missense DCLRE1C variant with V-gene and J-gene trimming of TCR beta chains, and an independent cohort replicated the association. Assigning TCR associations to individual alleles was difficult when HLA alleles, especially DR and DQ, strongly co-occurred. In vitro tests confirmed that a few of the cytomegalovirus-associated TCR beta chains recognize cytomegalovirus antigens. In this cohort, only TCR beta chains were sequenced, and detectable features were limited by the absence of alpha or paired-chain data. A later analysis associated roughly 17,000 TCR beta sequences with specific HLA alleles at a false discovery rate of 0.05. Because counts were too low, seventeen rarely observed V segments, including chromosome 9 orphons, were excluded from the earlier analysis of under 650 of the donors. An earlier analysis of some 590 of the donors showed that most TCR beta V segments appeared in productive rearrangements either about 87% or about 30% of the time, which broadly matched IMGT annotations. For the cohort, immune exposure information was limited to CMV serostatus. According to a later analysis, TCR association rates differed among HLA loci, with DRB1 alleles showing the most associated TCRs and HLA-C alleles showing the fewest.

Trimming accounts for 5 bases at V and 2 bases at J, while the number of junction bases matched to no gene is 5. Spanning cysteine to phenylalanine, the CDR3 consists of 14 amino acids. Only the CDR3 part of the read is kept: 42 bases, read in frame from the first base. According to the germline V gene (reference sequence), CDR1 reads MNHEY and CDR2 reads SMNVEV. Library preparation was by the immunoSEQ multiplex PCR assay. A mixture of 60 forward primers for TCR Vbeta segments and 13 reverse primers for TCR Jbeta segments was used in the multiplex PCR. The CDR3 region of rearranged TCR beta genes was amplified from genomic DNA with a multiplex PCR assay. The Illumina HiSeq System was used to sequence the amplified TCR beta libraries as 87-base-pair reads. In the paper's pipeline: Across the roughly 640 repertoires, a later analysis counted roughly 77 million unique TCR beta chains, around 10 million of which were shared by at least two donors. To remove PCR and sequencing errors, raw reads were error-corrected and collapsed into unique sequences using a nearest-neighbor algorithm that merged closely related sequences. V, D and J gene segments were assigned by aligning CDR3 sequences to IMGT reference sequences. For a sequence to be retained, a match of at least six nucleotides was required to both a V gene segment and a J gene segment. Rearrangements were called productive when the CDR3 lacked stop codons and stayed in frame with V and J; all others were non-productive. Following IMGT convention, CDR3 was defined as the stretch from the second conserved V-encoded cysteine up to the conserved J-encoded phenylalanine. The earlier analysis of about 570 of the donors excluded any sequence lacking an unambiguous match to a single V gene segment. In an earlier analysis of 587 of the donors, V segments were called functional above 56.7% productive rearrangements and were called segregating when the between-donor standard deviation exceeded 5%. A statistical classification framework was built to diagnose cytomegalovirus status from the catalog of TCR beta chain sequences. A later analysis assigned V and J genes by comparing TCR nucleotide sequences with IMGT/GENE-DB human TR gene sequences. The TCRdist pipeline was used in a later analysis to assign CDR3 sequences and most-parsimonious VDJ recombination scenarios. In a later analysis, every TCR beta chain was defined by the combination of its CDR3 amino acid sequence and its V-gene family, and reads without a unique V-gene family were dropped. To address suspected cross-contamination and a sequencing artifact, a later analysis removed around 600 highly shared, low-generation-probability nucleotide sequences. In a later analysis, a clonal expansion index for each public chain was calculated from normalized within-repertoire ranks of inferred template counts. A later analysis computed generation probabilities with a VDJ recombination model fitted to out-of-frame rearrangements, and checked the results against IGoR. Hypergeometric tests were used in a later analysis to score TCR-TCR, TCR-HLA and TCR-CMV co-occurrence, with a repertoire-size bias correction applied to the TCR pairs. In a later analysis, false discovery rates were estimated by permuting HLA or CMV assignments 20 times. In a later analysis, co-occurring TCRs were grouped with DBSCAN, and TCRdist sequence similarity was added when clustering was performed within HLA-allele-positive subsets. For co-occurrence clustering, repertoires with fewer than 30,000 or more than 120,000 public chains were excluded, along with four to six repertoires with anomalous nucleotide sharing. The table was pulled from immuneACCESS by TCRdb, which kept in-frame rearrangements only. Such tables lose some clones; where checked, under half of the loss comes from unresolved V genes, and the rest has no known cause. The DNA was the basis for D and trimming; V, J and clone size are from that table. Within this sample are about 41,000 clones, with over 70% of them counted one time only. The leading ten clones occupy approximately 2.6% of the sample.

The source material was PBMCs. Here the chain combines TRBV27 and TRBJ2-7; 8 junctional bases match TRBD2. The receptor was derived from a middle-aged man in good health and CMV-seronegative. Read as DNA, the sequence is TGTGCCAGCAGTCCGAGCGGGGGTACCTACGAGCAGTACTTC. Protein translation: CASSPSGGTYEQYF.